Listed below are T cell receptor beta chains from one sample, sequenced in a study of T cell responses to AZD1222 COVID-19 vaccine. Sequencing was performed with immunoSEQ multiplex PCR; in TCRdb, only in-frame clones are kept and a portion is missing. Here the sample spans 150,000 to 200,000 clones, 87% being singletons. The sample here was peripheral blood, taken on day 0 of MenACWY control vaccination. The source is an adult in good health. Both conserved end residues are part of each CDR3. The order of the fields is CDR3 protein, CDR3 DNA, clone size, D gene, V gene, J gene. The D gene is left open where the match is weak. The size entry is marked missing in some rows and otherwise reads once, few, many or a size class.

CDR3 protein: CASSRQGEGEQFF
CDR3 DNA: TGTGCCAGCAGTAGACAGGGGGAGGGTGAGCAGTTCTTC
clone size: NA
D gene: TRBD1
V gene: TRBV28
J gene: TRBJ2-1

CDR3 protein: CASISATDTQYF
CDR3 DNA: TGTGCCAGCATTTCCGCCACAGATACGCAGTATTTT
clone size: NA
D gene: NA
V gene: TRBV28
J gene: TRBJ2-3

CDR3 protein: CASSLGAGGGSTDTQYF
CDR3 DNA: TGTGCCAGCAGCTTAGGTGCTGGCGGGGGTTCCACAGATACGCAGTATTTT
clone size: NA
D gene: TRBD2
V gene: TRBV7-6
J gene: TRBJ2-3

CDR3 protein: CATSRDLKTGGPSRDTEAFF
CDR3 DNA: TGTGCCACCAGCAGAGACTTGAAAACAGGGGGCCCCAGTAGGGACACTGAAGCTTTCTTT
clone size: NA
D gene: TRBD1
V gene: TRBV15
J gene: TRBJ1-1

CDR3 protein: CASSQGPTSSYEQYF
CDR3 DNA: TGTGCCAGCAGCCAAGGTCCTACCAGCTCCTACGAGCAGTACTTC
clone size: NA
D gene: NA
V gene: TRBV3-1/TRBV3-2
J gene: TRBJ2-7

CDR3 protein: CASSYRGAEETQYF
CDR3 DNA: TGTGCCAGCAGTTATCGGGGAGCGGAAGAGACCCAGTACTTC
clone size: NA
D gene: NA
V gene: TRBV6-5
J gene: TRBJ2-5

CDR3 protein: CASSPTKGRVMGTDTQYF
CDR3 DNA: TGTGCCAGCTCACCGACTAAAGGAAGGGTAATGGGCACAGATACGCAGTATTTT
clone size: NA
D gene: NA
V gene: TRBV18
J gene: TRBJ2-3

CDR3 protein: CASSSRDRDTEAFF
CDR3 DNA: TGTGCCAGCAGTTCTCGGGACAGGGACACTGAAGCTTTCTTT
clone size: few
D gene: TRBD1
V gene: TRBV6-6
J gene: TRBJ1-1

CDR3 protein: CASGLPRGLYEQYF
CDR3 DNA: TGTGCCAGCGGCCTCCCCAGGGGGCTGTACGAGCAGTACTTC
clone size: NA
D gene: TRBD1
V gene: TRBV28
J gene: TRBJ2-7

CDR3 protein: CASSHSGGVSDTQYF
CDR3 DNA: TGCGCCAGCAGCCACAGCGGGGGGGTTTCAGATACGCAGTATTTT
clone size: NA
D gene: TRBD2
V gene: TRBV4-3
J gene: TRBJ2-3

CDR3 protein: CASSEGDRSYEQYF
CDR3 DNA: TGTGCCAGCAGTGAGGGGGACAGATCCTACGAGCAGTACTTC
clone size: NA
D gene: TRBD1
V gene: TRBV2
J gene: TRBJ2-7

CDR3 protein: CASSQVGGGPLEYEQYF
CDR3 DNA: TGTGCCAGCAGCCAAGTAGGTGGGGGCCCGCTTGAGTACGAGCAGTACTTC
clone size: NA
D gene: NA
V gene: TRBV4-2
J gene: TRBJ2-7

CDR3 protein: CASSPGGAYEQYF
CDR3 DNA: TGTGCCAGCAGCCCAGGGGGGGCCTACGAGCAGTACTTC
clone size: NA
D gene: NA
V gene: TRBV9
J gene: TRBJ2-7

CDR3 protein: CASRGTMGKLFF
CDR3 DNA: TGTGCCAGCAGAGGGACGATGGGAAAACTGTTTTTT
clone size: NA
D gene: NA
V gene: TRBV2
J gene: TRBJ1-4

CDR3 protein: CASRKLGNTEAFF
CDR3 DNA: TGTGCCAGCAGAAAACTAGGAAACACTGAAGCTTTCTTT
clone size: once
D gene: NA
V gene: TRBV6-5
J gene: TRBJ1-1

CDR3 protein: CASSATGTPTDTQYF
CDR3 DNA: TGTGCCAGCAGCGCGACAGGAACTCCCACAGATACGCAGTATTTT
clone size: NA
D gene: NA
V gene: TRBV7-3
J gene: TRBJ2-3

CDR3 protein: CASSPLITSGAYEQYF
CDR3 DNA: TGTGCCAGCAGCCCCTTAATTACTAGCGGGGCCTACGAGCAGTACTTC
clone size: NA
D gene: TRBD2
V gene: TRBV7-2
J gene: TRBJ2-7

CDR3 protein: CAISSGMNTEAFF
CDR3 DNA: TGTGCCATCTCCTCGGGAATGAACACTGAAGCTTTCTTT
clone size: NA
D gene: NA
V gene: TRBV10-3
J gene: TRBJ1-1

CDR3 protein: CASSEKPRTENSPLHF
CDR3 DNA: TGTGCCAGCAGTGAAAAGCCGAGGACGGAAAATTCACCCCTCCACTTT
clone size: NA
D gene: NA
V gene: TRBV6-1
J gene: TRBJ1-6

CDR3 protein: CSAHREGFF
CDR3 DNA: TGCAGTGCGCACCGGGAGGGCTTTTTT
clone size: NA
D gene: NA
V gene: TRBV20-1
J gene: TRBJ1-4

CDR3 protein: CASSFNRGSNTGELFF
CDR3 DNA: TGTGCCAGCAGTTTCAATCGGGGTTCGAACACCGGGGAGCTGTTTTTT
clone size: NA
D gene: NA
V gene: TRBV6-5
J gene: TRBJ2-2

CDR3 protein: CASSELAGNYEQYF
CDR3 DNA: TGTGCCAGCAGTGAATTAGCGGGAAACTACGAGCAGTACTTC
clone size: NA
D gene: TRBD2
V gene: TRBV6-4
J gene: TRBJ2-7

CDR3 protein: CASSLGGYEQYF
CDR3 DNA: TGTGCCAGCAGCTTAGGGGGGTACGAGCAGTACTTC
clone size: NA
D gene: NA
V gene: TRBV13
J gene: TRBJ2-7

CDR3 protein: CASSPMRSGDQPQHF
CDR3 DNA: TGTGCCAGCAGTCCAATGAGGTCTGGGGATCAGCCCCAGCATTTT
clone size: NA
D gene: NA
V gene: TRBV28
J gene: TRBJ1-5

CDR3 protein: CASTRGASGSRELFF
CDR3 DNA: TGTGCCAGCACCCGGGGGGCTAGCGGGAGTAGGGAGCTGTTTTTT
clone size: NA
D gene: TRBD2
V gene: TRBV6-5
J gene: TRBJ2-2

CDR3 protein: CASSATVPGTGTDTQYF
CDR3 DNA: TGTGCCAGCAGTGCCACCGTCCCTGGGACGGGCACAGATACGCAGTATTTT
clone size: NA
D gene: NA
V gene: TRBV6-4
J gene: TRBJ2-3

CDR3 protein: CASSQESQRISPLHF
CDR3 DNA: TGTGCCAGCAGCCAAGAGAGCCAGAGGATTTCACCCCTCCACTTT
clone size: NA
D gene: NA
V gene: TRBV5-5
J gene: TRBJ1-6

CDR3 protein: CASSFLGAGAIYNEQFF
CDR3 DNA: TGTGCCAGCAGTTTTTTGGGAGCGGGAGCGATTTACAATGAGCAGTTCTTC
clone size: once
D gene: TRBD2
V gene: TRBV27
J gene: TRBJ2-1

CDR3 protein: CASSPGTIYGYTF
CDR3 DNA: TGTGCCAGCAGCCCGGGGACTATCTATGGCTACACCTTC
clone size: once
D gene: NA
V gene: TRBV28
J gene: TRBJ1-2

CDR3 protein: CATSATGGEETQYF
CDR3 DNA: TGTGCCACCAGTGCGACGGGAGGGGAAGAGACCCAGTACTTC
clone size: NA
D gene: TRBD2
V gene: TRBV24-1
J gene: TRBJ2-5

CDR3 protein: CATSEEDRGRSSYEQYF
CDR3 DNA: TGTGCCACCAGTGAAGAAGACAGGGGGCGAAGCTCCTACGAGCAGTACTTC
clone size: once
D gene: TRBD1
V gene: TRBV24-1
J gene: TRBJ2-7

CDR3 protein: CASTGRMGNQPQHF
CDR3 DNA: TGTGCCAGTACCGGACGTATGGGCAATCAGCCCCAGCATTTT
clone size: NA
D gene: NA
V gene: TRBV19
J gene: TRBJ1-5

CDR3 protein: CASSLGPRGGGLNTEAFF
CDR3 DNA: TGTGCCAGCAGCTTAGGCCCTAGGGGGGGCGGACTGAACACTGAAGCTTTCTTT
clone size: NA
D gene: NA
V gene: TRBV7-3
J gene: TRBJ1-1

CDR3 protein: CASSQQTVWLEAFF
CDR3 DNA: TGTGCCAGCAGCCAACAAACCGTCTGGCTTGAAGCTTTCTTT
clone size: NA
D gene: NA
V gene: TRBV14
J gene: TRBJ1-1

CDR3 protein: CASRGTGSSYNEQFF
CDR3 DNA: TGTGCCAGTAGGGGGACGGGAAGCTCCTACAATGAGCAGTTCTTC
clone size: NA
D gene: NA
V gene: TRBV19
J gene: TRBJ2-1

CDR3 protein: CASSLGVAGTAYEQYF
CDR3 DNA: TGTGCCAGCAGCTTAGGCGTAGCGGGTACAGCCTACGAGCAGTACTTC
clone size: NA
D gene: TRBD2
V gene: TRBV7-6
J gene: TRBJ2-7

CDR3 protein: CATRTGSTDTQYF
CDR3 DNA: TGTGCCACACGGACAGGATCCACAGATACGCAGTATTTT
clone size: NA
D gene: TRBD1
V gene: TRBV15
J gene: TRBJ2-3

CDR3 protein: CASSTRDRGGTGELFF
CDR3 DNA: TGTGCCAGCAGCACACGGGACAGGGGAGGCACCGGGGAGCTGTTTTTT
clone size: once
D gene: TRBD1
V gene: TRBV7-2
J gene: TRBJ2-2

CDR3 protein: CASSQGGNQPQHF
CDR3 DNA: TGCGCCAGCAGCCAAGGTGGCAATCAGCCCCAGCATTTT
clone size: NA
D gene: NA
V gene: TRBV4-1
J gene: TRBJ1-5

CDR3 protein: CAISEPLAGTFANTGELFF
CDR3 DNA: TGTGCCATCAGTGAGCCTCTAGCGGGGACTTTTGCGAACACCGGGGAGCTGTTTTTT
clone size: NA
D gene: TRBD2
V gene: TRBV10-3
J gene: TRBJ2-2

CDR3 protein: CASSPGGTEAFF
CDR3 DNA: TGTGCCAGCAGCCCAGGGGGCACTGAAGCTTTCTTT
clone size: NA
D gene: TRBD1
V gene: TRBV5-6
J gene: TRBJ1-1